This T cell receptor (beta chain) was sequenced for a study of Ad26.COV2.S vaccination and SARS-CoV-2 variants. This sample's treatment: some 20 received Ad26.COV2.S at low or high dose, single or two shots; about 5 received placebo; per-sample allocation not given. Specimen acquisition occurred on day 63 following the initial vaccine or placebo injection. Participants' vaccine, an Ad26 vector, delivered Wuhan-strain SARS-CoV-2 spike. Points on this clone: What it recognizes is unknown. At one of its ends the junction is not consistent with the germline gene, which may arise from a read error.

Whole-study results and caveats: Total T cell responses, in the TCR breadth and depth analyses, may have been underestimated. Breadth, reportedly substantial, characterized the spike-specific CD8+ and CD4+ T cell responses after vaccination.

The germline gives CDR1 MDHEN, CDR2 SYDVKM. There are 14 residues in the CDR3. Clones were read by immunoSEQ multiplex PCR, and TCRdb kept only the in-frame ones, dropping some. The table has 200,000 to 300,000 clones, approximately 90% seen once. This chain connects TRBV28 to TRBJ2-7; D gene unclear. The sample here was peripheral blood, taken in a trial of Ad26.COV2.S vaccine versus placebo. The origin of this receptor is a person aged 18-65 years who received the Ad26.COV2.S COVID-19 vaccine or a placebo. In nucleotides, the CDR3 is TGTGCCAGCAGTGCCCCGACCGTCTCCCACGAGCAGTACTTC. Its protein product is CASSAPTVSHEQYF.